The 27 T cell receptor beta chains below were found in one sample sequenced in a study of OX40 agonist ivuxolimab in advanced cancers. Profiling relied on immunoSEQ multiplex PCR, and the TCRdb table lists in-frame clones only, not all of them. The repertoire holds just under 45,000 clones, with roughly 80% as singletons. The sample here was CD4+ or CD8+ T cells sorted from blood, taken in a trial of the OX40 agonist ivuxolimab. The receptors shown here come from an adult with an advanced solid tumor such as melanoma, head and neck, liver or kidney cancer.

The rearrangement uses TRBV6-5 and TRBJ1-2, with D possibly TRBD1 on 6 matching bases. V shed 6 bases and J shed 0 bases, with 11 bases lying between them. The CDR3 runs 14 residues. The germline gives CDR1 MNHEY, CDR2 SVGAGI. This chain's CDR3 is CASRRTETNYGYTF. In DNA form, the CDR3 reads TGTGCCAGCAGAAGGACAGAAACTAACTATGGCTACACCTTC.

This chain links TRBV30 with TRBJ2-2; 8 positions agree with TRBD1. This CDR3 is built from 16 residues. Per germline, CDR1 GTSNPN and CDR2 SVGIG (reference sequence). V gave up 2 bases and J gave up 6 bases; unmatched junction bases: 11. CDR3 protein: CAWSLMPDRASGELFF. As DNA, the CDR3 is TGTGCCTGGAGTCTAATGCCGGACAGGGCATCCGGGGAGCTGTTTTTT.

CDR3 bases: TGTGCCAGCAGCGGGACCGGGACAGTTAATGAAAAACTGTTTTTT. Protein sequence: CASSGTGTVNEKLFF. The chain joins TRBV5-6 to TRBJ1-4, with 7 bases lining up with TRBD1. CDR1 SGHDT and CDR2 YYEEEE come from the germline V gene. This CDR3 has 15 amino acids. V lost 4 bases to trimming and J lost 4 bases; unmatched junction nucleotides: 7.

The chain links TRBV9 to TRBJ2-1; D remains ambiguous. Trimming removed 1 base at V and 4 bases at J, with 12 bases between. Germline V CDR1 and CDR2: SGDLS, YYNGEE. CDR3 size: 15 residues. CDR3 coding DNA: TGTGCCAGCAGCGTATCTATACATGATTACAATGAGCAGTTCTTC. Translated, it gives CASSVSIHDYNEQFF.

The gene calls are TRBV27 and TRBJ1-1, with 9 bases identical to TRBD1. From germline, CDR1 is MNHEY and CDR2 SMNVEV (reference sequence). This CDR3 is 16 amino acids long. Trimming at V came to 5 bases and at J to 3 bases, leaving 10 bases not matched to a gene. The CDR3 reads CASSTPGTGLYTEAFF. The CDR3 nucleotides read TGTGCCAGCAGTACTCCTGGGACAGGGCTTTACACTGAAGCTTTCTTT.

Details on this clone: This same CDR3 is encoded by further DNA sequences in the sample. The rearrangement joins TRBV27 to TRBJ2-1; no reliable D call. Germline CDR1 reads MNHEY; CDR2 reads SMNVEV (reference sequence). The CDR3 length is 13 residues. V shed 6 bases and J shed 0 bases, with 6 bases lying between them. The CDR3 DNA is TGTGCCAGCAGACTAAGCTCCTACAATGAGCAGTTCTTC. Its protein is CASRLSSYNEQFF.

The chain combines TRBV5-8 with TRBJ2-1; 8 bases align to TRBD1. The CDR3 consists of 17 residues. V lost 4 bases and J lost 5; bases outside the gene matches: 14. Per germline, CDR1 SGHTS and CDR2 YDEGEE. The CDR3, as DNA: TGTGCCAGCAGCCGCTGGGCTACCGGGACAGGCAACAATGAGCAGTTCTTC. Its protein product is CASSRWATGTGNNEQFF. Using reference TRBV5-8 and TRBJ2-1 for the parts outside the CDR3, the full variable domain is EAGVTQSPTHLIKTRGQQATLRCSPISGHTSVYWYQQALGLGLQFLLWYDEGEERNRGNFPPRFSGRQFPNYSSELNVNALELEDSALYLCASSRWATGTGNNEQFFGPGTRLTVL.

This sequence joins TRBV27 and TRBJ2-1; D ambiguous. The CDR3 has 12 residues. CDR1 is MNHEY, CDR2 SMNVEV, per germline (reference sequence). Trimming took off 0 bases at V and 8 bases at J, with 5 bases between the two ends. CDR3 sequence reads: CASSLSSYEQFF. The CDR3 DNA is TGTGCCAGCAGTTTATCGAGTTATGAGCAGTTCTTC.

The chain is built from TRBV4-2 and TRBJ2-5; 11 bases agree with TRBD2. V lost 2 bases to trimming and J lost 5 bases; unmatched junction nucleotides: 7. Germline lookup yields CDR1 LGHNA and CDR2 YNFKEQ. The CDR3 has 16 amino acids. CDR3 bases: TGTGCCAGCAGCCAAAGACTAGCGGGATTGCGGGAGACCCAGTACTTC. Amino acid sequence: CASSQRLAGLRETQYF.

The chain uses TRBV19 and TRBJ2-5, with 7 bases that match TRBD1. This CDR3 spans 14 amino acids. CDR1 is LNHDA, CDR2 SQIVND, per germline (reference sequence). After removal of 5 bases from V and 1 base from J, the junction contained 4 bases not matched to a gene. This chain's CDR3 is CASSLRDSQETQYF. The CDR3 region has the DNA TGTGCCAGTAGTCTGAGGGACAGCCAAGAGACCCAGTACTTC.

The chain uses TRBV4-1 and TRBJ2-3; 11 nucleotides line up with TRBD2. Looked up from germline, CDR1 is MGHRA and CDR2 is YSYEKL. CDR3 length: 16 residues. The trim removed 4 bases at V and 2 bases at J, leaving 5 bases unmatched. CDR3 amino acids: CASSLLAGAITDTQYF. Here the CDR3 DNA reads TGCGCCAGCAGCCTACTAGCGGGGGCCATCACAGATACGCAGTATTTT.

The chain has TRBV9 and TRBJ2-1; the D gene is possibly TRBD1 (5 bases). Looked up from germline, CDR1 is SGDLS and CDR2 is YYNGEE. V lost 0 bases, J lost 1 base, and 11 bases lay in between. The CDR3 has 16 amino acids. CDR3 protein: CASSVGGRGSYNEQFF. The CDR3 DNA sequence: TGTGCCAGCAGCGTAGGGGGAAGGGGATCCTACAATGAGCAGTTCTTC.

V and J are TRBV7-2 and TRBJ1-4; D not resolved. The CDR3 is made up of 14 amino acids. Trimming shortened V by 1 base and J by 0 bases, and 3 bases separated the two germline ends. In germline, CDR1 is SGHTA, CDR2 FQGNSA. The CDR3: CASSLEATNEKLFF. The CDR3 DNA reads TGTGCCAGCAGCTTAGAAGCAACTAATGAAAAACTGTTTTTT.

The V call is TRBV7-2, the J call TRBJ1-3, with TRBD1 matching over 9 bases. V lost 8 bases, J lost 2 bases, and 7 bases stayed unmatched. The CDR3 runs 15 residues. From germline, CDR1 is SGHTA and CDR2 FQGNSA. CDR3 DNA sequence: TGTGCCAGCCGTGGTGGGACAGGGCCTGGAAACACCATATATTTT. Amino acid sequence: CASRGGTGPGNTIYF.

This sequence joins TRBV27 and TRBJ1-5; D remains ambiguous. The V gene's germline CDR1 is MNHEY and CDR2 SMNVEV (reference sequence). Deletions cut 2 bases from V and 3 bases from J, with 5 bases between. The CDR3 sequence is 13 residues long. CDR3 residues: CASSLQNNQPQHF. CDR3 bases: TGTGCCAGCAGTTTACAGAACAATCAGCCCCAGCATTTT.

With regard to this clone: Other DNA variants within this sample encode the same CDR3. The CDR3 loop reads CASRGSYNEQFF. The CDR3 bases are TGTGCCAGCAGAGGTTCCTACAATGAGCAGTTCTTC. V gene TRBV27 combines with J gene TRBJ2-1; no reliable D call. In germline, CDR1 is MNHEY, CDR2 SMNVEV (reference sequence). The CDR3 is made up of 12 amino acids. The V gene lost 6 bases and the J gene lost 1 base, with 4 bases spanning the gap.

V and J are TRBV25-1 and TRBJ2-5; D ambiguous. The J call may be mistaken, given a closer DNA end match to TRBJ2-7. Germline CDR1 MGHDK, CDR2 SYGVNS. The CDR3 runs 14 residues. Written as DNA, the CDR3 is TGTGCCAGCAGTGTCAGGCCGGCGGCCTACGAGCAGTACTTC. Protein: CASSVRPAAYEQYF.

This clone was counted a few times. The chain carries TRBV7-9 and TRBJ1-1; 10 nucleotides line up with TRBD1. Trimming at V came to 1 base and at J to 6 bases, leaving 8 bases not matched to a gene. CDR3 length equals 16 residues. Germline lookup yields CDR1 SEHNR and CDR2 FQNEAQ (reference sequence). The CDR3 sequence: CASSLEDRGFWSEAFF. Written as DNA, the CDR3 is TGTGCCAGCAGCTTAGAGGACAGGGGGTTCTGGTCTGAAGCTTTCTTT.

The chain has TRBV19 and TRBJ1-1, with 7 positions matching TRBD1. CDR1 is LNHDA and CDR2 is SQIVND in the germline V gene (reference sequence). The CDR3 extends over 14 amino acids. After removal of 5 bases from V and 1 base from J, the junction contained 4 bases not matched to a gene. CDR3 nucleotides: TGTGCCAGTAGTGGGACAGCGCAGAACACTGAAGCTTTCTTT. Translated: CASSGTAQNTEAFF.

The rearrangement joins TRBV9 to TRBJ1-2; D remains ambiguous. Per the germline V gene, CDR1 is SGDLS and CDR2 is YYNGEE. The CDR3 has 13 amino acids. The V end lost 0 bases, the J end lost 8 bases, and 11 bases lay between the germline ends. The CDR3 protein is CASSVVEGTGYTF. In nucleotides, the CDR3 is TGTGCCAGCAGCGTAGTGGAGGGTACGGGCTACACCTTC. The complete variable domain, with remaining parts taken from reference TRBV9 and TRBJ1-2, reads DSGVTQTPKHLITATGQRVTLRCSPRSGDLSVYWYQQSLDQGLQFLIQYYNGEERAKGNILERFSAQQFPDLHSELNLSSLELGDSALYFCASSVVEGTGYTFGSGTRLTVV.

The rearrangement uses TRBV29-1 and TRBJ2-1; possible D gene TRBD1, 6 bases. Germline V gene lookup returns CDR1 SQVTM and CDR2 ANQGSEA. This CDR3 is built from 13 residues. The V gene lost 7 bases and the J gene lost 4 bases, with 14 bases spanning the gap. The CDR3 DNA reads TGCAGCGCCCGGACAGCAACTTACAATGAGCAGTTCTTC. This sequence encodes CSARTATYNEQFF.

CDR3: CASSLGSAGTGREQYF. DNA of the CDR3: TGTGCCAGCAGTTTGGGTTCCGCTGGGACAGGTCGCGAGCAGTACTTC. The chain has TRBV28 and TRBJ2-7; 8 nucleotides match TRBD1. The J segment lost 6 bases and the V segment lost 3 bases, leaving 13 bases of the junction unmatched. The germline V gene encodes CDR1 MDHEN and CDR2 SYDVKM. The CDR3 extends over 16 amino acids.

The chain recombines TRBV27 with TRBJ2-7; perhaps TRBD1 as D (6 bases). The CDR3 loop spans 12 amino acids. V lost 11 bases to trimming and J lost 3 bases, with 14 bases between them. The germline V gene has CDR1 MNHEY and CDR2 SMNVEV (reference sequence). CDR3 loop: CAAGTRFYEQYF. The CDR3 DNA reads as TGTGCCGCCGGGACAAGGTTCTACGAGCAGTACTTC.

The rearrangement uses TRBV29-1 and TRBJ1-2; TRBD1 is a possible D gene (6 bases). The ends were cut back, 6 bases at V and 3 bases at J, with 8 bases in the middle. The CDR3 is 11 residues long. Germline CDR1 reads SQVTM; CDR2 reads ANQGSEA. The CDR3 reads CSVNRDYGYTF. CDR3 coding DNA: TGCAGCGTAAACAGGGACTATGGCTACACCTTC. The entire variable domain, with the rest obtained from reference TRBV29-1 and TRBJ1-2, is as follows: SAVISQKPSRDICQRGTSLTIQCQVDSQVTMMFWYRQQPGQSLTLIATANQGSEATYESGFVIDKFPISRPNLTFSTLTVSNMSPEDSSIYLCSVNRDYGYTFGSGTRLTVV.

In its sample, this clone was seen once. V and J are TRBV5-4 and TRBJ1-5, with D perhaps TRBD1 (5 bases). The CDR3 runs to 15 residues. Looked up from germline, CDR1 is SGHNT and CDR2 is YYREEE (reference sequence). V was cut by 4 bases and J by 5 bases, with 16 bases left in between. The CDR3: CASSPPDTQYQPQHF. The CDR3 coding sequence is TGTGCCAGCAGCCCCCCGGACACCCAATATCAGCCCCAGCATTTT. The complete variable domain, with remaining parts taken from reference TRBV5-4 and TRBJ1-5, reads ETGVTQSPTHLIKTRGQQVTLRCSSQSGHNTVSWYQQALGQGPQFIFQYYREEENGRGNFPPRFSGLQFPNYSSELNVNALELDDSALYLCASSPPDTQYQPQHFGDGTRLSIL.

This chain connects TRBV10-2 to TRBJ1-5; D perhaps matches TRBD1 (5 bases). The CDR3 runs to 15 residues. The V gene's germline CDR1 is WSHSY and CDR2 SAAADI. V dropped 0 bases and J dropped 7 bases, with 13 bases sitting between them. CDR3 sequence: CASSESSPGNQPQHF. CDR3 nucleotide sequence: TGCGCCAGCAGTGAGTCGTCGCCAGGGAACCAGCCCCAGCATTTT.

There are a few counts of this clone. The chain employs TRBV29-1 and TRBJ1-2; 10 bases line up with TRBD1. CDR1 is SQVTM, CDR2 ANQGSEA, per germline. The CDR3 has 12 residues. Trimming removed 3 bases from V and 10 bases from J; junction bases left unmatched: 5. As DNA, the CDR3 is TGCAGCGTTGAGACAGGGGGCTTGTCCTACACCTTC. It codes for CSVETGGLSYTF.